This passage covers 13 T cell receptor beta chains from one sample sequenced in a study of Ad26.COV2.S vaccination and SARS-CoV-2 variants (dated by TCRdb to the early 2020s). The treatment or condition label here, explained by the study, means: around 19 received Ad26.COV2.S at low or high dose, single or two shots; about 5 received placebo; per-sample allocation not given. For vaccine and placebo recipients, the sequenced repertoires came from samples collected on day 63 after the first injection. Libraries were made using the immunoSEQ multiplex PCR assay. The source is immuneACCESS, and TCRdb retained only in-frame sequences with V and J called. Part of the clones is not carried over; for the studies checked, unresolved V genes explain less than half of this, and the remainder is unexplained. The sample data list about 480,000 clones, and roughly 87% of these were observed just once. Roughly 13% of the sample lies in the top ten.

Here the sequenced sample was peripheral blood, taken in a trial of Ad26.COV2.S vaccine versus placebo. All receptors derive from a person aged 18-60 years who received the Ad26.COV2.S COVID-19 vaccine or a placebo.

This clone was found once. The chain recombines TRBV9 with TRBJ2-3, with D tentatively TRBD2 (5 bases). The CDR3 extends over 15 amino acids. Germline-derived CDR1 and CDR2 are SGDLS and YYNGEE. Trimming took 0 bases from V and 4 from J, leaving 12 bases between them. CDR3 DNA: TGTGCCAGCAGCGTAGTAGCGAATGGGGCAGATACGCAGTATTTT. Its protein product is CASSVVANGADTQYF.

CDR3: CASSFPGVSGYTF. For the CDR3, the DNA is TGTGCCAGCAGTTTCCCGGGGGTAAGCGGCTACACCTTC. This chain joins TRBV28 and TRBJ1-2; D may be TRBD1 (5 bases). V lost 3 bases and J lost 8, with 13 bases in between. The CDR3 is 13 residues long. Germline V gene data show CDR1 as MDHEN and CDR2 as SYDVKM.

J is TRBJ1-3 and V is TRBV2, with unresolved D. V was shortened by 1 base and J by 2 bases, with 9 bases between the two germline ends. The CDR3 runs 15 residues. CDR1 and CDR2 (germline): SNHLY, FYNNEI. CDR3 residues: CASSEGGSAGNTIYF. Here the CDR3 DNA reads TGTGCCAGCAGTGAAGGGGGTAGTGCTGGAAACACCATATATTTT.

This chain joins TRBV9 and TRBJ2-5; D is perhaps TRBD1 or TRBD2 (6 bases each). The V gene's germline CDR1 is SGDLS and CDR2 YYNGEE. V was shortened by 0 bases and J by 5 bases, with 8 bases between the two germline ends. The CDR3 runs 13 residues. CDR3 bases: TGTGCCAGCAGCGTAGGGGGGGCGGAGACCCAGTACTTC. This translates into CASSVGGAETQYF.

This clone was detected a few times. The same CDR3 also results from other DNA sequences found in this sample. The CDR3 DNA reads TGTGCCAGCAGCCTACGGACAGGGGTCTACGAGCAGTACTTC. It specifies CASSLRTGVYEQYF. The V gene is TRBV7-8, the J gene TRBJ2-7; TRBD1 matches 9 bases. V lost 5 bases and J lost 3; bases outside the gene matches: 5. The CDR3 is made up of 14 amino acids. Looked up from germline, CDR1 is SGHVS and CDR2 is FQNEAQ.

This chain links TRBV4-1 with TRBJ1-2; D perhaps matches TRBD1 (5 bases). This CDR3 is built from 16 residues. Germline CDR1 MGHRA, CDR2 YSYEKL. Trimming cost V 6 bases and J 4 bases, with 21 bases left between them. This CDR3 is CASRPTAGTEGYGYTF. CDR3 DNA: TGCGCCAGCAGACCAACTGCAGGGACTGAGGGCTATGGCTACACCTTC.

This chain connects TRBV29-1 to TRBJ2-7, with D possibly matching TRBD2 (6 bases). Germline V gene sequence: CDR1 SQVTM, CDR2 ANQGSEA. The CDR3 consists of 14 residues. The ends were cut back, 7 bases at V and 2 bases at J, with 18 bases in the middle. The CDR3 DNA follows: TGCAGCGCTTTATTAGGCGGGGAGCCCTACGAGCAGTACTTC. This gives the protein CSALLGGEPYEQYF.

This clone turned up a few times. CDR3 in amino acids: CASSVRGYTF. The DNA of the CDR3 is TGTGCCAGCAGCGTCCGGGGCTACACCTTC. V usage is TRBV6-4 and J usage is TRBJ1-2; D ambiguous. Germline V gives CDR1 MRHNA, CDR2 SNTAGT. The CDR3 spans 10 residues. Trimming pared 6 bases from V and 8 bases from J, leaving 7 bases between.

The V call is TRBV28, the J call TRBJ1-3, with D hard to call. Per germline, CDR1 MDHEN and CDR2 SYDVKM. The CDR3 spans 13 residues. Trimming removed 7 bases at V and 4 bases at J, with 11 bases between. CDR3 coding DNA: TGTGCCAGCATTTGGAGGGCGGGAAACACCATATATTTT. Translated: CASIWRAGNTIYF.

The sample holds one count of this clone. The sample contains more than one DNA sequence encoding this CDR3. The chain combines TRBV18 with TRBJ2-3, with TRBD2 matching over 12 bases. CDR1 is KGHSH, CDR2 LQKENI, per germline. The V gene end was trimmed by 3 bases and the J gene end by 4 bases; junction bases not matched to a gene: 2. The CDR3 contains 15 residues. CDR3 sequence: CASSPGLAGADTQYF. CDR3 nucleotides: TGTGCCAGCTCACCGGGACTAGCGGGTGCAGATACGCAGTATTTT.

The V call is TRBV3-1 (or the pseudogene TRBV3-2), the J call TRBJ1-6, with D unclear. Trimming stripped 6 bases from V and 7 bases from J, with 13 bases between. The germline V gene encodes CDR1 LGHDT and CDR2 YNNKEL (reference sequence). The CDR3 extends over 14 amino acids. This CDR3 reads CASRQRHKNSPLHF. DNA for the CDR3: TGTGCCAGCAGACAAAGACACAAGAATTCACCCCTCCACTTT.

This clone was seen a single time. The chain carries TRBV6-6 and TRBJ1-5, with D tentatively TRBD1 (5 bases). Trimming left V 6 bases short and J 1 base short, with 13 bases between. The CDR3 contains 15 residues. The germline V gene has CDR1 MNHNY and CDR2 SVGAGI (reference sequence). The CDR3 loop is CASSRHTGSNQPQHF. CDR3 nucleotide sequence: TGTGCCAGCAGCAGACACACAGGCAGCAATCAGCCCCAGCATTTT.

This chain links TRBV3-1 (or the pseudogene TRBV3-2) with TRBJ2-5; 11 bases agree with TRBD2. This CDR3 contains 14 residues. Germline V gives CDR1 LGHDT, CDR2 YNNKEL (reference sequence). V lost 4 bases to trimming and J lost 4 bases; unmatched junction nucleotides: 2. CDR3 coding DNA: TGTGCCAGCAGCCGAGGGACTAGCGGAGAGACCCAGTACTTC. Its protein product is CASSRGTSGETQYF.